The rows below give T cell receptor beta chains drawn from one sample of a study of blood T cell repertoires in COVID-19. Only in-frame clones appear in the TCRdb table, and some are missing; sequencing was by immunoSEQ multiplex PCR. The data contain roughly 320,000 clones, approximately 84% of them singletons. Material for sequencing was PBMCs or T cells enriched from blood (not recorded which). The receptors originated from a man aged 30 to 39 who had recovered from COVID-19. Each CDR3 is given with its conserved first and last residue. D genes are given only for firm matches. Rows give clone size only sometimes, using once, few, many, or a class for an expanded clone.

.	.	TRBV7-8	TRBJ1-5	TGTGCCAGCAGCTTATCAGGGAGGAGAGGACAGCCCCAGCATTTT	CASSLSGRRGQPQHF
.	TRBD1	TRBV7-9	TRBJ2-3	TGTGCCAGCAGCTCCGACAGGGTAGGGTCAGATACGCAGTATTTT	CASSSDRVGSDTQYF
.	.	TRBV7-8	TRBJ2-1	TGTGCCAGCAGCTTAGATCCCGACAATGAGCAGTTCTTC	CASSLDPDNEQFF
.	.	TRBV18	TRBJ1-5	TGTGCCAGCTCCAACCAGGGGATTGACAATCAGCCCCAGCATTTT	CASSNQGIDNQPQHF
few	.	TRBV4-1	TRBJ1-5	TGCGCCAGCAGCCATGGAGCCCAGAATCAGCCCCAGCATTTT	CASSHGAQNQPQHF
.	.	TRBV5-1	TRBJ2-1	TGCGCCAGCAGCTTAGACTGGGACTCAAGCTACAATGAGCAGTTCTTC	CASSLDWDSSYNEQFF
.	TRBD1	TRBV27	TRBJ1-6	TGTGCCAGCAGTCTACAGGGGCTATATAATTCACCCCTCCACTTT	CASSLQGLYNSPLHF
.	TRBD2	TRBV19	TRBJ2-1	TGTGCCAGTAGTCTAGCCTGGACTAGCCTGGGTGAGCAGTTCTTC	CASSLAWTSLGEQFF
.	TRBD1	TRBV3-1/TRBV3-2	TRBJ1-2	TGTGCCAGCACAAGCTGGGGACAGGAAGTCGCTGGCTACACCTTC	CASTSWGQEVAGYTF
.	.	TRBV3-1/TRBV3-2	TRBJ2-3	TGTGCCAGCAGCCAAGGGGGCCCGTGGGGCACAGATACGCAGTATTTT	CASSQGGPWGTDTQYF
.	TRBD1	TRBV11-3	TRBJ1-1	TGTGCCAGCAGCCCCGGGACAGGGGGCGCGTCGGCTTTCTTT	CASSPGTGGASAFF
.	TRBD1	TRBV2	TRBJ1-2	TGTGCCAGCAGTGTGGGACAGGGTGGCTACACCTTC	CASSVGQGGYTF
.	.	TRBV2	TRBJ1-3	TGTGCCAGCAGTGCCCAGGGGTTTCTGGCTGGAAACACCATATATTTT	CASSAQGFLAGNTIYF
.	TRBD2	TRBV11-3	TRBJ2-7	TGTGCCAGCAGCTTAGGGGGAGCGGGAGCCCAGCCCTACGAGCAGTACTTC	CASSLGGAGAQPYEQYF
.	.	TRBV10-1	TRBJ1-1	TGCGCCAGCAGGGTTAACTTGAACACTGAAGCTTTCTTT	CASRVNLNTEAFF
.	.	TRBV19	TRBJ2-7	TGTGCCAGTAGTGTGGGGACACAAGAGCAGTACTTC	CASSVGTQEQYF
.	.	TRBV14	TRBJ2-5	TGTGCCAGCAGCCAATTTACAGGGAAGCGCAGCGGGACCCAGTACTTC	CASSQFTGKRSGTQYF
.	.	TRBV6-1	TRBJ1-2	TGTGCCAGCAGTGATTACAGTAACTATGGCTACACCTTC	CASSDYSNYGYTF
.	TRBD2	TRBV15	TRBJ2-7	TGTGCCACCAGCACGCGGACTAGCGGGGACTACGAGCAGTACTTC	CATSTRTSGDYEQYF
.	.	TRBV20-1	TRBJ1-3	TGCAGTGCGAGTCTCGGGGGAACTGGAAACACCATATATTTT	CSASLGGTGNTIYF
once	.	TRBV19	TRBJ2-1	TGTGCCAGTAGTACACAGTCGGACTCCTACAATGAGCAGTTCTTC	CASSTQSDSYNEQFF
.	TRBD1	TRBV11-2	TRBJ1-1	TGTGCCAGCAGCTTTACGACCGGACAGGGGGCCTTCTTT	CASSFTTGQGAFF
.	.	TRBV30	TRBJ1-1	TGTGCCTGGAGTGCCTCCATAGGGGGTGAAGCTTTCTTT	CAWSASIGGEAFF
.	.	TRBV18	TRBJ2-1	TGTGCCAGCTCACCACCGGGCCCCGGCAACAATGAGCAGTTCTTC	CASSPPGPGNNEQFF
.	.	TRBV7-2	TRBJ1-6	TGTGCCAGCAGCTTAGAGATTGGAGGGCAAGCCGATTCACCCCTCCACTTT	CASSLEIGGQADSPLHF